This T cell receptor (beta chain) came from a study of cytomegalovirus exposure and HLA in healthy donors. PCR employed 60 Vbeta and 13 Jbeta primers. Profiled with immunoSEQ multiplex PCR; TCRdb holds only in-frame clones, not every one. The repertoire holds about 98,000 clones, 55% to 75% seen once, with roughly 2.5% in the top ten. The study's findings and limits: One variant, a missense change in DCLRE1C, was linked in a later analysis to TCR beta V- and J-gene trimming. Several of the most significant clusters appeared, in a later analysis, to be linked to common viral pathogens. Reportedly, diagnosis of cytomegalovirus status by the classifier showed high specificity and sensitivity.

This clone was detected a few times. The antigen is unknown. V was pared by 1 base and J by 0 bases, with 5 bases of the junction left unmatched. Germline V CDR1 and CDR2: SGHTA, FQGNSA. There are 17 residues in the CDR3. The clonotype comes from a man aged 45-65 years in good health and CMV-seronegative. V gene TRBV7-2 combines with J gene TRBJ2-3, with TRBD2 matching over 9 bases. Sequencing input: PBMCs. The CDR3 region has the DNA TGTGCCAGCAGCTTAGGCTCGACTAGCGGTAGCACAGATACGCAGTATTTT. As protein: CASSLGSTSGSTDTQYF.